Listed below are T cell receptor beta chains from one sample, sequenced in a study of cytomegalovirus exposure and HLA in healthy donors. Method: immunoSEQ multiplex PCR; TCRdb's copy keeps in-frame clones and lacks some. The table has about 140,000 clones, more than 70% seen once. The sample consisted of PBMCs. All receptors come from a man in his forties or fifties in good health and CMV-seronegative. CDR3s include the opening cysteine and the closing phenylalanine or tryptophan. The order of the fields is V gene, D gene, J gene, clone size, CDR3 protein, CDR3 DNA. The D gene is left open where the match is weak. A clone size is listed for some rows: how often the clone was seen (once, few, many), or a class if it is expanded.

v_call: TRBV7-2
d_call: -
j_call: TRBJ2-5
clone_size: -
cdr3_aa: CASSLGTGTSGKTQYF
cdr3_nt: TGTGCCAGCAGCTTAGGGACAGGAACTAGCGGAAAGACCCAGTACTTC

v_call: TRBV27
d_call: TRBD2
j_call: TRBJ2-7
clone_size: -
cdr3_aa: CASSSVRLAGAYIF
cdr3_nt: TGTGCCAGCAGTTCCGTAAGGCTAGCGGGGGCCTACATCTTC

v_call: TRBV11-2
d_call: TRBD1
j_call: TRBJ1-5
clone_size: -
cdr3_aa: CASSSQGAPNQPQHF
cdr3_nt: TGTGCCAGCAGCTCACAGGGGGCTCCCAATCAGCCCCAGCATTTT

v_call: TRBV7-2
d_call: -
j_call: TRBJ2-1
clone_size: -
cdr3_aa: CASSLSRGSNEQFF
cdr3_nt: TGTGCCAGCAGTCTATCACGGGGGTCGAATGAGCAGTTCTTC

v_call: TRBV9
d_call: -
j_call: TRBJ1-1
clone_size: -
cdr3_aa: CASSAFGAGDTEAFF
cdr3_nt: TGTGCCAGCAGCGCCTTTGGGGCAGGAGACACTGAAGCTTTCTTT

v_call: TRBV28
d_call: TRBD2
j_call: TRBJ2-1
clone_size: -
cdr3_aa: CASMQTSGGLGWQFF
cdr3_nt: TGTGCCAGCATGCAGACTAGCGGGGGACTCGGTTGGCAGTTCTTC

v_call: TRBV7-2
d_call: TRBD1
j_call: TRBJ1-1
clone_size: few
cdr3_aa: CASSSTGVLDTEAFF
cdr3_nt: TGTGCCAGCAGCTCTACAGGGGTTTTAGACACTGAAGCTTTCTTT

v_call: TRBV4-3
d_call: -
j_call: TRBJ1-2
clone_size: -
cdr3_aa: CASSQSLGNYGYTF
cdr3_nt: TGCGCCAGCAGCCAATCACTAGGCAACTATGGCTACACCTTC

v_call: TRBV6-5
d_call: TRBD1
j_call: TRBJ1-2
clone_size: -
cdr3_aa: CASRAGGYGYTF
cdr3_nt: TGTGCCAGCAGGGCAGGGGGCTATGGCTACACCTTC

v_call: TRBV2
d_call: TRBD1
j_call: TRBJ2-5
clone_size: -
cdr3_aa: CASRADRGETQYF
cdr3_nt: TGTGCCAGCAGAGCGGACAGGGGGGAGACCCAGTACTTC

v_call: TRBV25-1
d_call: -
j_call: TRBJ1-1
clone_size: -
cdr3_aa: CASSEGLGGIAFF
cdr3_nt: TGTGCCAGCAGTGAAGGGCTGGGGGGTATAGCTTTCTTT

v_call: TRBV7-9
d_call: TRBD1
j_call: TRBJ1-1
clone_size: few
cdr3_aa: CASSGGTGVRMNTEAFF
cdr3_nt: TGTGCCAGCTCTGGAGGGACAGGGGTTCGTATGAACACTGAAGCTTTCTTT

v_call: TRBV18
d_call: -
j_call: TRBJ1-5
clone_size: -
cdr3_aa: CASSPSTGNSNQPQHF
cdr3_nt: TGTGCCAGCTCACCCTCGACAGGAAATAGCAATCAGCCCCAGCATTTT

v_call: TRBV2
d_call: TRBD2
j_call: TRBJ2-1
clone_size: -
cdr3_aa: CASGRNSGGGNEQFF
cdr3_nt: TGTGCCAGCGGACGTAATAGCGGGGGGGGAAATGAGCAGTTCTTC

v_call: TRBV7-8
d_call: -
j_call: TRBJ1-5
clone_size: once
cdr3_aa: CASSFQSYSNQPQHF
cdr3_nt: TGTGCCAGCAGCTTCCAGTCTTATAGCAATCAGCCCCAGCATTTT

v_call: TRBV7-3
d_call: -
j_call: TRBJ2-3
clone_size: -
cdr3_aa: CASSLTLRDTQYF
cdr3_nt: TGTGCCAGCAGCTTAACCCTAAGAGATACGCAGTATTTT

v_call: TRBV5-4
d_call: TRBD1
j_call: TRBJ1-1
clone_size: -
cdr3_aa: CASSPVGQGNTEAFF
cdr3_nt: TGTGCCAGCAGCCCGGTGGGACAGGGGAACACTGAAGCTTTCTTT

v_call: TRBV4-1
d_call: TRBD1
j_call: TRBJ2-7
clone_size: -
cdr3_aa: CASSQEPGQGSYEQYF
cdr3_nt: TGCGCCAGCAGCCAAGAACCGGGACAGGGCTCCTACGAGCAGTACTTC

v_call: TRBV15
d_call: -
j_call: TRBJ2-2
clone_size: -
cdr3_aa: CATSRTLGSNTGELFF
cdr3_nt: TGTGCCACCAGCAGGACACTCGGCTCGAACACCGGGGAGCTGTTTTTT

v_call: TRBV6-5
d_call: TRBD1
j_call: TRBJ1-3
clone_size: -
cdr3_aa: CARRTGDGSGNTIYF
cdr3_nt: TGTGCCAGACGTACAGGGGATGGCTCTGGAAACACCATATATTTT

v_call: TRBV4-2
d_call: TRBD2
j_call: TRBJ2-3
clone_size: -
cdr3_aa: CASSRLLADTPGEQYF
cdr3_nt: TGTGCCAGCAGCCGCCTACTAGCGGATACCCCGGGGGAGCAGTATTTT

v_call: TRBV5-1
d_call: -
j_call: TRBJ1-3
clone_size: -
cdr3_aa: CASSSDSYSGNTIYF
cdr3_nt: TGCGCCAGCAGCTCGGACAGTTACTCTGGAAACACCATATATTTT

v_call: TRBV7-6
d_call: -
j_call: TRBJ2-5
clone_size: -
cdr3_aa: CASSQRFLETQYF
cdr3_nt: TGTGCCAGCAGCCAGAGGTTTTTGGAGACCCAGTACTTC

v_call: TRBV4-3
d_call: -
j_call: TRBJ1-6
clone_size: -
cdr3_aa: CASSQALPAGLSDSPLHF
cdr3_nt: TGCGCCAGCAGCCAAGCATTGCCGGCAGGGTTGTCGGATTCACCCCTCCACTTT

v_call: TRBV5-6
d_call: -
j_call: TRBJ2-7
clone_size: -
cdr3_aa: CASSLAPSSYEQYF
cdr3_nt: TGTGCCAGCAGCTTGGCCCCCAGCTCCTACGAGCAGTACTTC

v_call: TRBV9
d_call: -
j_call: TRBJ2-3
clone_size: -
cdr3_aa: CASSVAWKEGVTDTQYF
cdr3_nt: TGTGCCAGCAGCGTAGCTTGGAAGGAGGGAGTGACAGATACGCAGTATTTT

v_call: TRBV5-1
d_call: -
j_call: TRBJ2-7
clone_size: -
cdr3_aa: CASSSTYEGNYEQYF
cdr3_nt: TGCGCCAGCAGCTCGACCTATGAGGGTAACTACGAGCAGTACTTC

v_call: TRBV7-3
d_call: TRBD2
j_call: TRBJ2-1
clone_size: -
cdr3_aa: CASSLKSRRGSSGGVEQFF
cdr3_nt: TGTGCCAGCAGCTTAAAATCCCGCCGGGGGAGTAGCGGGGGGGTTGAGCAGTTCTTC

v_call: TRBV29-1
d_call: TRBD2
j_call: TRBJ2-3
clone_size: -
cdr3_aa: CSAPGGGRKSSDTQYF
cdr3_nt: TGCAGCGCCCCCGGGGGGGGAAGGAAATCGTCAGATACGCAGTATTTT

v_call: TRBV5-4
d_call: TRBD1
j_call: TRBJ2-7
clone_size: -
cdr3_aa: CASSLDRGEQYF
cdr3_nt: TGTGCCAGCAGCTTGGACAGGGGAGAGCAGTACTTC

v_call: TRBV29-1
d_call: -
j_call: TRBJ1-1
clone_size: -
cdr3_aa: CSIVRDTEAFF
cdr3_nt: TGCAGCATCGTAAGAGACACTGAAGCTTTCTTT

v_call: TRBV2
d_call: -
j_call: TRBJ1-4
clone_size: few
cdr3_aa: CASSGRLGEKLFF
cdr3_nt: TGTGCCAGCAGTGGGAGATTAGGTGAAAAACTGTTTTTT

v_call: TRBV7-2
d_call: -
j_call: TRBJ2-3
clone_size: -
cdr3_aa: CASSLGWGEEADTQYF
cdr3_nt: TGTGCCAGCAGCTTAGGGTGGGGGGAAGAGGCAGATACGCAGTATTTT

v_call: TRBV7-8
d_call: -
j_call: TRBJ1-5
clone_size: -
cdr3_aa: CASSLGGGDSNQPQHF
cdr3_nt: TGTGCCAGCAGCCTCGGTGGAGGAGACAGCAATCAGCCCCAGCATTTT

v_call: TRBV27
d_call: TRBD1
j_call: TRBJ2-7
clone_size: once
cdr3_aa: CASLKTGYSYEQYF
cdr3_nt: TGTGCCAGTTTAAAGACAGGGTATTCCTACGAGCAGTACTTC

v_call: TRBV27
d_call: -
j_call: TRBJ2-3
clone_size: -
cdr3_aa: CASSLDRLAEGDTQYF
cdr3_nt: TGTGCCAGCAGTTTAGATAGGCTTGCCGAGGGAGATACGCAGTATTTT

v_call: TRBV7-2
d_call: -
j_call: TRBJ1-1
clone_size: -
cdr3_aa: CASSLGIQGTEAFF
cdr3_nt: TGTGCCAGCAGCTTAGGGATACAGGGAACTGAAGCTTTCTTT